This TCR beta chain comes out of a study of regulatory T cells in long-lasting Graves disease. Study-level points and caveats: Persistent disease preferred TRBV28, TRBJ1-2 and TRBJ2-5.

Germline loops: CDR1 DFQATT, CDR2 SNEGSKA (reference sequence). The CDR3 consists of 14 residues. Trimming pared 4 bases from V and 1 base from J, leaving 13 bases between. Assembly of TCR beta libraries relied on iRepertoire HTBI primers together with Arm-PCR of CDR3 regions. Methods used by the authors: Overall, samples carried 62 TRBV and more than 13 TRBJ segments. TCRdb re-called the multiplex PCR reads with MiXCR, one entry per CDR3 protein. The V and J calls, along with clone size, are taken from TCRdb and not from the paper's own processing. This sample has some 340,000 distinct CDR3 sequences, with roughly 24% found just once. Time point in this sample: persistent/refractory GD, antithyroid drugs over 5 years with positive TRAb. PBMC-derived RNA was used for the TCR library. On this clonotype: Antigen specificity is unknown.

The V gene is TRBV20-1, the J gene TRBJ1-1, with D hard to call. The sequenced sample was peripheral blood mononuclear cells (PBMCs), obtained when the disease was refractory, from a patient treated with antithyroid drugs. The clonotype comes from a woman aged 40 to 50 with Graves disease. CDR3 in DNA: TGCAGTGCTAATCCCCCGGAGAGGAACACTGAAGCTTTCTTT. Its protein product is CSANPPERNTEAFF.